Following are 3 T cell receptor beta chains from one sample sequenced in a study of identical twins. TCRdb reprocessed the 5' RACE reads via MiXCR and lists one record per CDR3 protein. Counted here are around 530,000 distinct CDR3 sequences, approximately 16% occurring once; the ten biggest clones make up roughly 0.43%. The same sample was also used in a study of yellow fever vaccine responses in identical twins.

Sequenced: CD4+ T cells sorted from blood. Receptor source: a woman aged 18-29 years in good health.

This clonotype was counted between two and nine times. V and J are TRBV10-3 and TRBJ2-1; 10 positions agree with TRBD2. The CDR3 sequence is 15 residues long. Germline CDR1 reads ENHRY; CDR2 reads SYGVKD. V was pared by 3 bases and J by 9 bases, with 8 bases of the junction left unmatched. CDR3 sequence: CAISDLAGVSSEQFF. In nucleotides, the CDR3 is TGTGCCATCAGTGACCTAGCGGGAGTAAGTAGTGAGCAGTTCTTC.

This clonotype showed up many times. The rearrangement uses TRBV5-6 and TRBJ1-6; 7 bases match TRBD1. With V trimmed by 1 base and J by 8 bases, 3 bases remained unmatched. The CDR3 loop spans 14 amino acids. Looked up from germline, CDR1 is SGHDT and CDR2 is YYEEEE. CDR3 sequence reads: CASSLTGVDSPLHF. As DNA, the CDR3 is TGTGCCAGCAGCTTGACAGGGGTTGATTCACCCCTCCACTTT.

There are many counts of this clonotype. The chain has TRBV5-1 and TRBJ2-3; 8 bases match TRBD2. This CDR3 contains 13 residues. Germline trimming cut 5 bases from V and 4 bases from J; bases unmatched to any gene: 3. Germline V gene lookup returns CDR1 SGHRS and CDR2 YFSETQ. CDR3 region: CASRTGGPDTQYF. The CDR3 DNA follows: TGCGCCAGCAGAACGGGAGGGCCAGATACGCAGTATTTT.